The T cell receptor beta chain described here comes from a study of CD8+ T cells in alopecia areata. CDR1 is LNHDA, CDR2 SQIVND, per germline (reference sequence). This CDR3 is built from 14 residues. Trimming left V 4 bases short and J 0 bases short, with 10 bases between. RNA, once extracted, was reverse transcribed into cDNA for use as the sequencing template. Only in-frame clones appear in the TCRdb table, and some are missing; sequencing was by immunoSEQ multiplex PCR. The data contain 150,000 or so clones, 58% of them seen just once; the ten biggest clones take up 16%. Treatment described: oral pan-JAK inhibitor, 5-10 mg twice daily.

The TCR was taken from a human donor with alopecia areata. This specimen was CD4+ T cells sorted from blood, taken at approximately week 56, from a patient treated with tofacitinib. The rearrangement uses TRBV19 and TRBJ2-7; possible D gene TRBD1, 6 bases. CDR3 nucleotides: TGTGCCAGTAGTAGAAACAGGGCCTCCTACGAGCAGTACTTC. This sequence encodes CASSRNRASYEQYF.